This is a list of T cell receptor beta chains from one sample in a study of cytomegalovirus exposure and HLA in healthy donors. Only in-frame clones appear in the TCRdb table, and some are missing; sequencing was by immunoSEQ multiplex PCR. The data show about 130,000 clones, with about 80% seen just once and around 3% held by the top ten. The sample comprised PBMCs. These TCRs come from a male donor in good health and CMV-seronegative. Both conserved end residues are part of each CDR3. A D gene is named only where the DNA matches it firmly. Some rows have no size entry. The others give once, few or many, or a class for an expanded clone.

v_gene,d_gene,abundance,j_gene,CDR3nt,CDR3aa
TRBV9,TRBD2,-,TRBJ2-3,TGTGCCAGCAGCGGCAGTAGCGGGGAATACACAGATACGCAGTATTTT,CASSGSSGEYTDTQYF
TRBV6-5,-,-,TRBJ1-1,TGTGCCAGCAGTTACTTCAGGGAGAACACTGAAGCTTTCTTT,CASSYFRENTEAFF
TRBV10-3,-,-,TRBJ2-7,TGTGCCATTGCTTTCCGGCTAGCCGAAGCCTACGAGCAGTACTTC,CAIAFRLAEAYEQYF
TRBV27,TRBD1,-,TRBJ1-2,TGTGCCAGCAGCCGGGACAGGCGTCGGGGCTACACCTTC,CASSRDRRRGYTF
TRBV27,-,-,TRBJ2-5,TGTGCCAGCAGTCCCACCTCGGTAGAGACCCAGTACTTC,CASSPTSVETQYF
TRBV7-9,-,-,TRBJ2-5,TGTGCCAGCAGCTTCACAGGGACGGTCATAGAGACCCAGTACTTC,CASSFTGTVIETQYF
TRBV19,-,-,TRBJ1-2,TGTGCCAGTAATACAGTTTCCTATGGCTACACCTTC,CASNTVSYGYTF
TRBV30,-,-,TRBJ2-5,TGTGCCTGGAGTGTACTGGACTTCCAAGAGACCCAGTACTTC,CAWSVLDFQETQYF
TRBV5-1,-,-,TRBJ2-5,TGCGCCAGCAGCTTGAACGGGGGGCCAGAGACCCAGTACTTC,CASSLNGGPETQYF
TRBV9,-,-,TRBJ2-6,TGTGCCAGCAATCACGCCCCCCTCTCTGGGGCCAACGGCCTGACTTTC,CASNHAPLSGANGLTF
TRBV14,-,-,TRBJ2-7,TGTGCCAGCAGCCGAACCGACAGATTGGCCTACGAGCAGTACTTC,CASSRTDRLAYEQYF
TRBV6-5,-,-,TRBJ1-2,TGTGCCAGCAGTTACTCCGGCTATGGCTACACCTTC,CASSYSGYGYTF
TRBV5-1,-,-,TRBJ1-4,TGCGCCAGCACCCCGGGAGGTTTTGCAACTAATGAAAAACTGTTTTTT,CASTPGGFATNEKLFF
TRBV14,TRBD1,-,TRBJ2-7,TGTGCCAGCAGCCAAGTGGGACAGGGGTGGCAGCAGTACTTC,CASSQVGQGWQQYF
TRBV28,-,-,TRBJ2-2,TGTGCCACTTCTAGGGGCACCGGGGAGCTGTTTTTT,CATSRGTGELFF
TRBV30,TRBD1,-,TRBJ2-2,TGTGCCTGGACGCCTGGGACAGGGCTGTTTTTT,CAWTPGTGLFF
TRBV10-2,-,-,TRBJ1-1,TGCGCCAGCAGCAGGAACACTGAAGCTTTCTTT,CASSRNTEAFF
TRBV5-4,-,-,TRBJ2-1,TGTGCCAGCAGCTTGGCCGGGACTCTTTCCAATGAGCAGTTCTTC,CASSLAGTLSNEQFF
TRBV2,-,-,TRBJ1-5,TGTGCCAGCAGTGAGTATGGGAGGAGTCAGCCCCAGCATTTT,CASSEYGRSQPQHF
TRBV19,-,-,TRBJ1-4,TGTGCCACCACCAGAACGTCAGTCAATGAAAAACTGTTTTTT,CATTRTSVNEKLFF
TRBV5-1,-,-,TRBJ1-1,TGCGCCAGCAGCTTGCAGAGGGTGAACACTGAAGCTTTCTTT,CASSLQRVNTEAFF
TRBV19,-,once,TRBJ2-4,TGTGCCACTGAACAGGGAACCAAAAACATTCAGTACTTC,CATEQGTKNIQYF
TRBV23-1,-,-,TRBJ1-1,TGCGCCTTAACCGGCAGGGGCCGGGACACTGAAGCTTTCTTT,CALTGRGRDTEAFF
TRBV18,-,once,TRBJ1-5,TGTGCCAGCTCACCACCGTCAGAGGGAGGTCAGCCCCAGCATTTT,CASSPPSEGGQPQHF
TRBV9,-,-,TRBJ1-1,TGTGCCAGCAGCGTAGCGGGTGGAGACACTGAAGCTTTCTTT,CASSVAGGDTEAFF
TRBV12-5,-,few,TRBJ2-7,TGTGCTAGTGGTTTGCGGGAGTCCTACGAGCAGTACTTC,CASGLRESYEQYF
TRBV27,TRBD1,-,TRBJ2-7,TGTGCCAGCAGTGAATCCGAGACAGGGGGCTACGAGCAGTACTTC,CASSESETGGYEQYF
TRBV19,-,-,TRBJ2-6,TGTGCCAGTAGTATAGGGGGGGTTGGGGCCAACGTCCTGACTTTC,CASSIGGVGANVLTF
TRBV2,TRBD2,once,TRBJ2-7,TGTGCCAGCAGACCCCCCGGACTAGCGGGGCCCTCCTACGAGCAGTACTTC,CASRPPGLAGPSYEQYF
TRBV7-9,TRBD1,-,TRBJ1-2,TGTTCCAGCAGCTTCGGACAGGCAAACTATGGCTACACCTTC,CSSSFGQANYGYTF
TRBV5-1,TRBD1,-,TRBJ1-2,TGCGCCAGCAGCTCCGTCGGACAGGGGGATGGCTACACCTTC,CASSSVGQGDGYTF
TRBV7-6,TRBD1,-,TRBJ1-4,TGTGCCAGCAGCTCCCGACAGGGGAAGGATGAAAAACTGTTTTTT,CASSSRQGKDEKLFF
TRBV27,TRBD2,-,TRBJ2-2,TGTGCCAGCAGAAAAGGACTAGCGGGAGGTCGTGTCGGGGAGCTGTTTTTT,CASRKGLAGGRVGELFF
TRBV7-6,TRBD1,few,TRBJ2-7,TGTGCCAGCAGCTTAGGCCGGGACAGTACTTACGAGCAGTACTTC,CASSLGRDSTYEQYF
TRBV7-2,TRBD2,few,TRBJ2-7,TGTGCCAGCAGCGAGGGACTAGCGGGAGCACGGTACGAGCAGTACTTC,CASSEGLAGARYEQYF
TRBV6-1,-,-,TRBJ2-2,TGTGCCAGCAGTGCCCCTAGGAGGCGGCCGAACACCGGGGAGCTGTTTTTT,CASSAPRRRPNTGELFF
TRBV25-1,-,-,TRBJ1-1,TGTGCCAGCAGTACTCTCTATAACACTGAAGCTTTCTTT,CASSTLYNTEAFF
TRBV14,-,-,TRBJ1-2,TGTGCCAGCAGCCCGGGGAGGAACTATGGCTACACCTTC,CASSPGRNYGYTF
TRBV9,-,-,TRBJ1-2,TGTGCCAGCAGCTCTTATCGTGGGGGGTATGGCTACACCTTC,CASSSYRGGYGYTF
TRBV2,TRBD2,-,TRBJ2-3,TGTGCCAGCAGCTGGGACCCTGCGGGGGGGCGGAAAGATACGCAGTATTTT,CASSWDPAGGRKDTQYF
TRBV5-1,-,-,TRBJ1-3,TGCGCCAGCAGCACAGGGACGGCTGGAAACACCATATATTTT,CASSTGTAGNTIYF
TRBV5-5,TRBD2,-,TRBJ2-3,TGTGCCAGCAGCTTGAGGGGACTAGCGGGAGAGGGGGCAGATACGCAGTATTTT,CASSLRGLAGEGADTQYF
TRBV6-6,-,few,TRBJ2-7,TGTGCCAGCAGTTACAACAGGGCCCCCTACGAGCAGTACTTC,CASSYNRAPYEQYF
TRBV6-5,TRBD2,-,TRBJ2-3,TGTGCCAGCAGTTCCCCCCCGGGGAGGGGCACAGATACGCAGTATTTT,CASSSPPGRGTDTQYF
TRBV5-1,-,once,TRBJ1-5,TGCGCCAGCAGCTTGGCGGGGTTGGGCAATCAGCCCCAGCATTTT,CASSLAGLGNQPQHF
TRBV27,TRBD1,-,TRBJ1-2,TGTGCCAGCAGTTTTGGGGACAGGGTGTTGGGAGGCTACACCTTC,CASSFGDRVLGGYTF